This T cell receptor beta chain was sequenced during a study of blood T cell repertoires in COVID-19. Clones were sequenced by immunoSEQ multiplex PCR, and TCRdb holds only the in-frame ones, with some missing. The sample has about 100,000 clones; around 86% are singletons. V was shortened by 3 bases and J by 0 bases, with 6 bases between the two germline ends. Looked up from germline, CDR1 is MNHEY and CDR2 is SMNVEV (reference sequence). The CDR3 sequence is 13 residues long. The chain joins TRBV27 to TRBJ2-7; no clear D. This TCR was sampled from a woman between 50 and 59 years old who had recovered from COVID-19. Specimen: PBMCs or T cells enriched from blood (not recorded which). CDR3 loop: CASSLSLSYEQYF. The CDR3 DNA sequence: TGTGCCAGCAGTTTGAGCCTCTCCTACGAGCAGTACTTC.